These 4 T cell receptor beta chains share one sample of origin, sequenced in a study of neurological immune-mediated disorders. Via MiXCR, TCRdb re-called the 5' RACE reads, giving one row per CDR3 protein. Of about 70,000 distinct CDR3 sequences in the sample, approximately 5.3% were seen once. The source material was PBMCs. The origin of the receptors is a human donor with multiple sclerosis. The donor label of this sample is uncertain.

The rearrangement uses TRBV10-3 and TRBJ2-3; D call uncertain. Germline CDR1 and CDR2: ENHRY and SYGVKD. The V gene lost 6 bases and the J gene lost 3 bases, with 4 bases spanning the gap. The CDR3 is made up of 11 amino acids. CDR3 region: CAISQTDTQYF. CDR3 nucleotides: TGTGCCATCAGCCAGACAGATACGCAGTATTTT.

This clonotype was observed many times. The V gene is TRBV6-5, the J gene TRBJ1-2; D possibly corresponds to TRBD1 (5 bases). Germline values: CDR1 MNHEY, CDR2 SVGAGI. The length of the CDR3 is 11 residues. V was clipped by 4 bases and J by 8 bases, with 8 bases between them. The CDR3 sequence: CASSWGNGYTF. In nucleotides, the CDR3 is TGTGCCAGCAGTTGGGGGAACGGCTACACCTTC.

This clonotype appeared many times. The chain has TRBV9 and TRBJ1-2; the match to TRBD1 covers 7 bases. CDR1 and CDR2 from the germline V gene are SGDLS and YYNGEE. This CDR3 comprises 15 residues. V lost 5 bases and J lost 7; bases outside the gene matches: 14. CDR3 sequence reads: CASSRQGSKPGGYTF. The CDR3 DNA follows: TGTGCCAGCAGTCGACAGGGCTCAAAACCAGGTGGCTACACCTTC.

This clonotype was detected many times. This sequence joins TRBV20-1 and TRBJ1-1; 8 bases align to TRBD1. With V trimmed by 4 bases and J by 4 bases, 8 bases remained unmatched. The CDR3 length is 14 residues. In germline, CDR1 is DFQATT, CDR2 SNEGSKA (reference sequence). The CDR3 DNA reads TGCAGTGCTATCCAGGGGGCAAGGGGCACTGAAGCTTTCTTT. Its translation: CSAIQGARGTEAFF.